The following is a T cell receptor beta chain sequence with its context. Its antigen is still unknown. No quality values exist for individual bases; no much larger clone is one base distant. The sample belongs to a study of T cells in Graves' hyperthyroidism and ophthalmopathy (dated by TCRdb to the late 2010s). In the study overall: Peripheral blood samples were taken at the time of initial diagnosis, prior to any treatment. The paper describes TCR Vbeta CDR3 sequencing of 135 peripheral blood samples, made up of 43 ophthalmopathy patients, some 76 hyperthyroidism patients and 17 progressor patients. A discovery cohort of approximately 100 patients, 43 with Graves' ophthalmopathy and fewer than 65 with stable Graves' hyperthyroidism, was used to find distinguishing TCR V-J signatures. The 75 to 100 discovery patients were randomly split 7:3 into training and test sets. An independent validation cohort of about 20 hyperthyroidism patients and some 15 patients who later progressed to ophthalmopathy tested prospective prediction of ophthalmopathy. After sampling, hyperthyroidism patients received methimazole starting at 30 mg daily, and ophthalmopathy patients received high-dose intravenous methylprednisolone. The study also compared thyroid tissue and blood T-cell repertoires from over 5 Graves' hyperthyroidism patients.

Graves' hyperthyroidism was defined as stable when no progression to ophthalmopathy occurred over 18 months of follow-up. Hyperthyroidism patients were newly diagnosed, had a disease duration of under 2 months, and were aged 18 to 65 years. The study excluded patients with uncontrolled infections, other autoimmune diseases, pregnancy or lactation. Diagnoses were based on clinical symptoms, serum thyroxine and TRAb, thyroid ultrasound and orbital computed tomography. PBMCs were isolated from about 9.1 ml of fresh peripheral blood by Ficoll-Paque density gradient centrifugation. Total RNA was extracted with Trizol reagent, and quality was checked on an Agilent 2100 Bioanalyzer. The CDR3 holds 12 amino acids from the cysteine to the phenylalanine. CDR3 DNA only is kept here, 36 bases in frame from base 1. The germline V gene encodes CDR1 MNHEY and CDR2 SVGAGI. V drops 6 bases and J drops 6 bases, leaving 12 bases in between.

Results and caveats for the whole study, not just this receptor: A model built on a 13 V-J signature distinguished ophthalmopathy from stable hyperthyroidism, reaching around 90% sensitivity and under 84% specificity in cross-validation and 80%/75% in testing. In validation, progression to ophthalmopathy was predicted by the model with 70.59% sensitivity and 72% to 80% specificity, a median of approximately 6.5 months before onset. No statistical method was used to fix the sample size in advance, and group allocation was not hidden from the investigators. Blood samples also contained most of the expanded thyroid clonotypes (frequency above 0.001), which suggests that blood repertoires may reflect thyroid immune responses.

Amplification of TCR beta CDR3 regions was carried out from RNA transcripts. For the first round of RT-PCR on the TCR CDR3, the HTBI primer set was used together with the Qiagen OneStep RT-PCR kit. The libraries were constructed in a second round of multiplex PCR and then size-selected and purified. Paired-end sequencing of the libraries was performed with 100 bp reads on an Illumina HiSeq2000. In the authors' own workflow: SOAPnuke was used to process the raw data, removing reads that contained adapters or uncalled bases, had a mean Phred below 15, or lacked an exact match to the constant primer or identifier. High-quality paired reads were merged with COPE v1.2.5, and unique nucleotide sequences were defined as clonotypes. MiTCR v1.1 was used to align the clonotypes against IMGT TRBV, TRBD and TRBJ reference segments. Analysis was restricted to V-J combinations with a frequency above 0.0001, which covered over 98% of repertoires. A TCS score was defined as the ratio of F50 (clonal expansion) to E x V (chaos), with BLOSUM62-based TCRdist applied between CDR3 peptides within each V-J. Welch's t-statistics and random forest reduced approximately 520 V-J features to fewer than 15, which were used in a naive Bayes classifier (R e1071). The similarity between thyroid and blood repertoires was quantified using the Morisita-Horn index. TCRdb reprocessed the public reads (quality trimming at Q25 with fastp, clone calling with MiXCR) and kept in-frame beta chains. Each record represents a unique CDR3 protein, reported with the most common genes and DNA among its rows. The V and J calls were not made by the authors but by TCRdb's processing. In all, the sample holds some 800,000 distinct CDR3 sequences, and over 35% of those were seen once. The ten largest account for 8% to 9% of the sample.

Sequencing was carried out using blood. The V gene is TRBV6-5 and the J gene is TRBJ2-7; the D gene is not confidently resolved. The TCR sequence derives from a man between 18 and 35 years old with Graves' hyperthyroidism. The CDR3 loop reads CASRRAGFEQYF. Read as DNA, the sequence is TGTGCCAGCAGGCGCGCCGGGTTCGAGCAGTACTTC.